These 7 T cell receptor beta chains share one sample of origin, sequenced in a study of blood T cells in healthy people across ages. A second PCR, run for about 6 to 12 cycles, used a sample-barcoded 5' primer plus a J-beta primer mix. Via MiXCR, TCRdb re-called the 5' RACE reads, giving one row per CDR3 protein. This sample has 700,000 or so distinct CDR3 sequences; around 38% occur once, and the top ten carry about 30%. Sequencing was performed on blood. The receptors were sampled from a man aged 80 or over in good health.

Ten or more counts support this clonotype. The J gene is TRBJ2-3, the V gene TRBV7-2; the D gene is possibly TRBD1 (6 bases). Germline CDR1 reads SGHTA; CDR2 reads FQGNSA. Trimming left V 0 bases short and J 3 bases short, with 10 bases between. The CDR3 covers 15 residues. The CDR3 coding sequence is TGTGCCAGCAGCTTAGCGGGACAACGGACAGATACGCAGTATTTT. Translating it yields CASSLAGQRTDTQYF.

The genes are TRBV5-1 and TRBJ2-5; D is unclear. CDR1 and CDR2 (germline): SGHRS, YFSETQ. V dropped 5 bases and J dropped 1 base, with 12 bases sitting between them. The CDR3 loop spans 14 amino acids. Here the CDR3 reads CASSWDNTQETQYF. The DNA for the CDR3 is TGCGCCAGCAGTTGGGATAATACCCAAGAGACCCAGTACTTC.

This clonotype came up a few times. V is TRBV7-2 and J is TRBJ2-5; possibly TRBD1 or TRBD2 for D (5 bases each). Germline-derived CDR1 and CDR2 are SGHTA and FQGNSA. V was pared by 5 bases and J by 1 base, with 17 bases between. CDR3 length: 16 residues. The CDR3 protein is CASSNAKGTLQETQYF. DNA of the CDR3: TGTGCCAGCAGCAACGCCAAGGGGACGCTCCAAGAGACCCAGTACTTC.

Details on this clonotype: A much larger clonotype is one base distant, so this may be a read error. The chain has TRBV4-2 and TRBJ2-3; possible D gene TRBD2, 6 bases. This CDR3 spans 15 amino acids. The V gene's germline CDR1 is LGHNA and CDR2 YNFKEQ. CDR3 DNA sequence: TGTGCCAGCAGCCAAGTTGCGGGGATGACAGATATGCAGTATTTT. It is translated as CASSQVAGMTDMQYF.

In its sample, this clonotype was seen a few times. The J gene is TRBJ2-5, the V gene TRBV28, with TRBD1 matching over 9 bases. The J call is in doubt because the DNA end fits TRBJ2-7 better. The CDR3 has 13 residues. The germline V gene has CDR1 MDHEN and CDR2 SYDVKM. CDR3 amino acids: CASSLGTGFEQYF. CDR3 DNA sequence: TGTGCCAGCAGTTTAGGGACAGGGTTCGAGCAGTACTTC.

This clonotype was seen a handful of times. This rearrangement joins TRBV5-1 to TRBJ1-5; D gene unclear. Germline CDR1 and CDR2: SGHRS and YFSETQ. V was pared by 4 bases and J by 0 bases, with 8 bases between. CDR3 length: 14 residues. The CDR3, as DNA: TGCGCCAGCAGCCTGGATTATAGCAATCAGCCCCAGCATTTT. This translates into CASSLDYSNQPQHF.

The rearrangement uses TRBV20-1 and TRBJ2-7; no definite D call. The CDR3 sequence is 13 residues long. Trimming left V 1 base short and J 2 bases short, with 9 bases between. CDR1 is DFQATT, CDR2 SNEGSKA, per germline (reference sequence). The CDR3 protein is CSARVTSAYEQYF. CDR3 nucleotides: TGCAGTGCTAGAGTGACAAGCGCCTACGAGCAGTACTTC.